This T cell receptor (beta chain) was obtained from a study of T cell responses to AZD1222 COVID-19 vaccine. Study in general: Second doses at about 4 or about 12 weeks were pooled. Study-wide points: Repertoire sampling was restricted to post-peak T cell response timepoints.

This CDR3 is 13 amino acids long. Germline V lookup: CDR1 MNHEY, CDR2 SVGAGI. The V and J ends lost 8 bases and 6 bases, in that order; junction bases with no gene match: 8. To note about this clone: Its specificity is unknown.

Some clones are missing from TCRdb's copy, which holds only in-frame ones; the method was immunoSEQ multiplex PCR. The top ten hold around 3.8% of the sample, which has about 150,000 clones, about 94% seen once. The source is an adult in good health. The starting material was peripheral blood, obtained on day 0 of AZD1222 vaccination. The V and J genes are TRBV6-5 and TRBJ2-7; TRBD2 aligns across 9 bases. The CDR3 DNA follows: TGTGCCAGCTCTATAGCGGGAGAGGGCGAGCAGTACTTC. Translating gives CASSIAGEGEQYF.